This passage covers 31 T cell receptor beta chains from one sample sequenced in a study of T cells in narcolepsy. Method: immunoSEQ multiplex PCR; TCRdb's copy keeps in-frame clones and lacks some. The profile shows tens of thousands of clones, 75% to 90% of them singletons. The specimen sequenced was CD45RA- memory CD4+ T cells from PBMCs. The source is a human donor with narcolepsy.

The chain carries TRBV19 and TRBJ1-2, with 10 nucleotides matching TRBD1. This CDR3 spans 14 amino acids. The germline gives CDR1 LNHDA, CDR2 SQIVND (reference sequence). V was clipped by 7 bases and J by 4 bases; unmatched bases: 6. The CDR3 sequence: CASIGTGESYGYTF. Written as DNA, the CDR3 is TGTGCCAGTATTGGGACAGGGGAGAGCTATGGCTACACCTTC. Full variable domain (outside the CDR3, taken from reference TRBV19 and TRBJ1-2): DGGITQSPKYLFRKEGQNVTLSCEQNLNHDAMYWYRQDPGQGLRLIYYSQIVNDFQKGDIAEGYSVSREKKESFPLTVTSAQKNPTAFYLCASIGTGESYGYTFGSGTRLTVV.

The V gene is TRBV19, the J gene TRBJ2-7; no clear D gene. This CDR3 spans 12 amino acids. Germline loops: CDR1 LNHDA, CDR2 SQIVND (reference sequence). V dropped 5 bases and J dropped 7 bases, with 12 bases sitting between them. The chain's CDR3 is CASSVPPGEQYF. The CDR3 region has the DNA TGTGCCAGTAGTGTCCCCCCCGGGGAGCAGTACTTC.

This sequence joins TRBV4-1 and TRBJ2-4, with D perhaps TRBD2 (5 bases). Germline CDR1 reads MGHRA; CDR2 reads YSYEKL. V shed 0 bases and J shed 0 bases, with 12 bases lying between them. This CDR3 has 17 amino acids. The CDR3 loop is CASSQEDSALAKNIQYF. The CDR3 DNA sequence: TGCGCCAGCAGCCAAGAGGACTCCGCGCTAGCCAAAAACATTCAGTACTTC.

CDR3 in amino acids: CASSPIEDRGGEQYF. For the CDR3, the DNA is TGTGCCAGCAGCCCAATCGAGGACAGGGGGGGCGAGCAGTACTTC. The gene calls are TRBV6-5 and TRBJ2-7; 10 bases are a match to TRBD1. Germline CDR1 MNHEY, CDR2 SVGAGI. The CDR3 loop spans 15 amino acids. Trimming cost V 6 bases and J 6 bases; bases outside gene matches: 11.

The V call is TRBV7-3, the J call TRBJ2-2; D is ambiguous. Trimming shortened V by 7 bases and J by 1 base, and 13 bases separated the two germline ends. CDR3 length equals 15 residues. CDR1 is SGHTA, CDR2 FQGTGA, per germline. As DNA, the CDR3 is TGTGCCAGCACCCTCGGGTTGGGGAACACCGGGGAGCTGTTTTTT. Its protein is CASTLGLGNTGELFF.

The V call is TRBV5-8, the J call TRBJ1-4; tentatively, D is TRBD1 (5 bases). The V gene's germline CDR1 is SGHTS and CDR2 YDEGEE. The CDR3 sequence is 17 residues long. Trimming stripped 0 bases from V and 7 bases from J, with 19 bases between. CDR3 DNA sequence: TGTGCCAGCAGCTTGGTACGCCAGAACAGAAGGGGTGAAAAACTGTTTTTT. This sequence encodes CASSLVRQNRRGEKLFF.

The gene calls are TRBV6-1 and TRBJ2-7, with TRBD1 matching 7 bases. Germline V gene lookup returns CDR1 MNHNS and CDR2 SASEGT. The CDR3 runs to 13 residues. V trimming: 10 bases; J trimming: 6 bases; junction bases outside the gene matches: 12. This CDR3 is CAINRGLVLEQYF. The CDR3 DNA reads TGTGCCATCAACAGGGGCCTTGTTCTCGAGCAGTACTTC.

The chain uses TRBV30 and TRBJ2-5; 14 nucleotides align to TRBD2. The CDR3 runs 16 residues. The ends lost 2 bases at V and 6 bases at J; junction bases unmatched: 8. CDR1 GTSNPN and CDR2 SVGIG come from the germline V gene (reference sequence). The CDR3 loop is CAWSTGTSGSRQTQYF. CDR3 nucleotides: TGTGCCTGGAGTACCGGGACTAGCGGGAGTAGACAGACCCAGTACTTC.

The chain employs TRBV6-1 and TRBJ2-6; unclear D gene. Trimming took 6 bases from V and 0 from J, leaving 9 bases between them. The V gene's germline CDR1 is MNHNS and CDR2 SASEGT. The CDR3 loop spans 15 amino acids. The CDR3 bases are TGTGCCAGCAGACGAGAGAGCTCTGGGGCCAACGTCCTGACTTTC. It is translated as CASRRESSGANVLTF.

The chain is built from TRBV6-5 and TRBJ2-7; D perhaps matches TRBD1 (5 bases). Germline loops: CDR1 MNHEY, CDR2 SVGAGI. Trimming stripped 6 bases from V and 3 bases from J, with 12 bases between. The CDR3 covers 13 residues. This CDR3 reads CASRGPLRYEQYF. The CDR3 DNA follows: TGTGCCAGCAGGGGGCCCCTTCGCTACGAGCAGTACTTC.

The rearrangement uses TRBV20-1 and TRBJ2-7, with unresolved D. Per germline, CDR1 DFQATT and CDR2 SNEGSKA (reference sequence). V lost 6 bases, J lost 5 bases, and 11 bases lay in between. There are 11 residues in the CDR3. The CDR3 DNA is TGCAGTGCAGAGGAAGAGGACGAGCAGTACTTC. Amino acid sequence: CSAEEEDEQYF.

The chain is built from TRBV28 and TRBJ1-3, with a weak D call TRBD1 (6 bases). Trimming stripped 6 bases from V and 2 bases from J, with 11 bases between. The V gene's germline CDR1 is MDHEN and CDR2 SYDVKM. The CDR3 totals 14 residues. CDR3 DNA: TGTGCCAGCAGCCTCAACAGGGCTGGAAACACCATATATTTT. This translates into CASSLNRAGNTIYF.

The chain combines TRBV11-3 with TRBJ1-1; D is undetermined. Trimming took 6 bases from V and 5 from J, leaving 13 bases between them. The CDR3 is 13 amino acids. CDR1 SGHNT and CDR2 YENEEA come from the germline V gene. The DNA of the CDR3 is TGTGCCAGCAGTCAGAGGAGAGGTACTGAAGCTTTCTTT. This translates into CASSQRRGTEAFF.

The CDR3 region is CASSFIERNTIYF. CDR3 in DNA: TGTGCCAGCAGTTTTATAGAACGAAACACCATATATTTT. J is TRBJ1-3 and V is TRBV28; D unclear. V shed 3 bases and J shed 5 bases, with 8 bases lying between them. The V gene's germline CDR1 is MDHEN and CDR2 SYDVKM. The CDR3 is 13 amino acids.

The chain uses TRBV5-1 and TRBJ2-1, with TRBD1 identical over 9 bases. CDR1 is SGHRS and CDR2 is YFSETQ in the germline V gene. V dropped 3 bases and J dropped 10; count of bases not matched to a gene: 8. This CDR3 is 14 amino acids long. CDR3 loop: CASSSPGQGGEQFF. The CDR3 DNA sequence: TGCGCCAGCAGCTCCCCGGGACAGGGCGGCGAGCAGTTCTTC. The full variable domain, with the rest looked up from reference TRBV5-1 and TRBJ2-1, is KAGVTQTPRYLIKTRGQQVTLSCSPISGHRSVSWYQQTPGQGLQFLFEYFSETQRNKGNFPGRFSGRQFSNSRSEMNVSTLELGDSALYLCASSSPGQGGEQFFGPGTRLTVL.

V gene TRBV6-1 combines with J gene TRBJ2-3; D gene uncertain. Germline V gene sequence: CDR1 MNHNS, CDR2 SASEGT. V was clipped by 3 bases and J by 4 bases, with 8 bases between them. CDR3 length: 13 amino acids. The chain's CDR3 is CASSDGEADTQYF. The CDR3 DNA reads TGTGCCAGCAGTGACGGTGAGGCAGATACGCAGTATTTT.

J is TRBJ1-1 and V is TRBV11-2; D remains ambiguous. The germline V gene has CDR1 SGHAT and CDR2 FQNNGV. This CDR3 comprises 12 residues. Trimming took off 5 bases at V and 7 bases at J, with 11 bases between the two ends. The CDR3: CASSLTRLEAFF. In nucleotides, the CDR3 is TGTGCCAGCAGCCTGACACGGCTTGAAGCTTTCTTT. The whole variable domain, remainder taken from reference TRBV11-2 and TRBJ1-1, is EAGVAQSPRYKIIEKRQSVAFWCNPISGHATLYWYQQILGQGPKLLIQFQNNGVVDDSQLPKDRFSAERLKGVDSTLKIQPAKLEDSAVYLCASSLTRLEAFFGQGTRLTVV.

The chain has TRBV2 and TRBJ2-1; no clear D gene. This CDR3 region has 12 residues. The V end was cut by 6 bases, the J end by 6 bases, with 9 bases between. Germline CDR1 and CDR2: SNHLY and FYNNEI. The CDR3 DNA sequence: TGTGCCAGCAGCGGAGTGCTCAATGAGCAGTTCTTC. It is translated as CASSGVLNEQFF.

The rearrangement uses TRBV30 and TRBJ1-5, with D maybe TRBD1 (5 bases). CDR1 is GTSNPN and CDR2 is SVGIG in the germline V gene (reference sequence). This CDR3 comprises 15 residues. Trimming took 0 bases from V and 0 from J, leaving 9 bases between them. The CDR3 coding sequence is TGTGCCTGGAGTGTAGACAGTGCTAGCAATCAGCCCCAGCATTTT. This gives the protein CAWSVDSASNQPQHF.

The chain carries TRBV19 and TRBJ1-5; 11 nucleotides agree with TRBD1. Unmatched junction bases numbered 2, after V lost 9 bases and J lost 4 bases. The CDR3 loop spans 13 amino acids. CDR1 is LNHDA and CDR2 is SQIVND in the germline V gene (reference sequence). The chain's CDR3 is CASGTGGNQPQHF. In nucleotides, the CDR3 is TGTGCCAGCGGGACAGGGGGGAATCAGCCCCAGCATTTT.

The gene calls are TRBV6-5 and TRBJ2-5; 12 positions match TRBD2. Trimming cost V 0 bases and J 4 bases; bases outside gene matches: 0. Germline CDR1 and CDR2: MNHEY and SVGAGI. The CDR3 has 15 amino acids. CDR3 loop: CASSYSTSGRETQYF. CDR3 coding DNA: TGTGCCAGCAGTTACTCGACTAGCGGGAGAGAGACCCAGTACTTC.

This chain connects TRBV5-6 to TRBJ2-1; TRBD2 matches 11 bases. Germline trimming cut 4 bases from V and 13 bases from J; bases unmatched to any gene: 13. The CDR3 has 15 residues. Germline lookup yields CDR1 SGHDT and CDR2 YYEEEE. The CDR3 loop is CASSNSGRAYSDQFF. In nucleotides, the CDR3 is TGTGCCAGCAGCAATAGCGGGAGGGCCTATTCCGATCAGTTCTTC.

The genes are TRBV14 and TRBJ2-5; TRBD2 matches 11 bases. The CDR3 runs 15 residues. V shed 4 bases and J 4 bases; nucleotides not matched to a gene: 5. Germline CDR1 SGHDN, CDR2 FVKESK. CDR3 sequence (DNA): TGTGCCAGCAGCCGCGGGACTAGCGGTTTAGAGACCCAGTACTTC. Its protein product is CASSRGTSGLETQYF. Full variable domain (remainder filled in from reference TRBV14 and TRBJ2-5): EAGVTQFPSHSVIEKGQTVTLRCDPISGHDNLYWYRRVMGKEIKFLLHFVKESKQDESGMPNNRFLAERTGGTYSTLKVQPAELEDSGVYFCASSRGTSGLETQYFGPGTRLLVL.

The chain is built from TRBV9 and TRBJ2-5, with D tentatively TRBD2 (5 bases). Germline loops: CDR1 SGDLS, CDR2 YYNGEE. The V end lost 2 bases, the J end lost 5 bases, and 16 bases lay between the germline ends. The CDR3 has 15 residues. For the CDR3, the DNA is TGTGCCAGCAGCGTCGGACCCCGTGGGGAGGAGACCCAGTACTTC. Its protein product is CASSVGPRGEETQYF.

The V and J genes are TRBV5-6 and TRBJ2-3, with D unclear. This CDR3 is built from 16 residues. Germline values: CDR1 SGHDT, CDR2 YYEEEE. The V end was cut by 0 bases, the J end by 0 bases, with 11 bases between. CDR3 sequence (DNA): TGTGCCAGCAGCTTGGCTCCTACCGCTAGCACAGATACGCAGTATTTT. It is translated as CASSLAPTASTDTQYF.

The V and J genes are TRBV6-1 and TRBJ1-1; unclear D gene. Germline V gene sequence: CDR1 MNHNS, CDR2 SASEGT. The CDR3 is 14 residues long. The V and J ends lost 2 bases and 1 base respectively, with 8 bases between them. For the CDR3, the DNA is TGTGCCAGCAGTGAATCCCCGGGGAACACTGAAGCTTTCTTT. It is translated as CASSESPGNTEAFF.

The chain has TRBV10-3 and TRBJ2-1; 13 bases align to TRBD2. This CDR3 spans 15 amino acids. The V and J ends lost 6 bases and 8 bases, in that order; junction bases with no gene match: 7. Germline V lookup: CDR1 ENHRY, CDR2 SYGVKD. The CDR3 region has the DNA TGTGCCATCAGAGGACTAGCGGGAGAGAAGGATGAGCAGTTCTTC. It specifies CAIRGLAGEKDEQFF.

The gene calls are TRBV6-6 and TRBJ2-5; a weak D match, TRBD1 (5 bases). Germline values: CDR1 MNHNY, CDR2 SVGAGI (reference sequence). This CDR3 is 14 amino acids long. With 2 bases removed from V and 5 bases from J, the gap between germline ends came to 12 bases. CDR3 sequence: CASSYDLKGETQYF. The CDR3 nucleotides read TGTGCCAGCAGTTACGACCTAAAGGGGGAGACCCAGTACTTC.

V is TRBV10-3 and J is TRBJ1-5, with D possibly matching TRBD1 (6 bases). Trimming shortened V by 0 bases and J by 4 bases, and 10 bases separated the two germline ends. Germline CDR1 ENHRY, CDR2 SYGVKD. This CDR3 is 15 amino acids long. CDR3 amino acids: CAISESRGGNQPQHF. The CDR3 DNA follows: TGTGCCATCAGTGAGTCGCGAGGGGGTAATCAGCCCCAGCATTTT.

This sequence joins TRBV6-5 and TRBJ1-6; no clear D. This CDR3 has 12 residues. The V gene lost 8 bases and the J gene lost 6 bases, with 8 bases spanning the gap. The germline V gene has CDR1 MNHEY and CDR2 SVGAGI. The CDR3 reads CASSSVNSPLHF. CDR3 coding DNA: TGTGCCAGCTCTTCGGTTAATTCACCCCTCCACTTT.

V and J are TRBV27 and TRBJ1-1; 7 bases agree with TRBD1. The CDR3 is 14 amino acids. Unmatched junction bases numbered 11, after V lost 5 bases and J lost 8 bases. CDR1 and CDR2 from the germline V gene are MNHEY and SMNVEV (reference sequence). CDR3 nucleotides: TGTGCCAGCAGTCCAGGGGGGCTGCGGGTAGAAGCTTTCTTT. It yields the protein CASSPGGLRVEAFF.